Below, 2 T cell receptor beta chains from the same sample are listed, as sequenced in a study of Graves' ophthalmopathy and Graves' hyperthyroidism. Amplification of the TCR beta CDR3 regions used RNA transcripts (as template). First-round RT-PCR used HTBI primers; second-round multiplex PCR followed. TCRdb recomputed calls from the multiplex PCR reads with MiXCR, one row per CDR3 protein. The sample has around 1.1 million distinct CDR3 sequences, about two fifths seen once. Material for sequencing was peripheral blood or thyroid tissue (not recorded which). These receptors were taken from an adult man with Graves' hyperthyroidism.

This clonotype was observed at least ten times. The V and J genes are TRBV25-1 and TRBJ1-2; 8 bases align to TRBD1. V dropped 5 bases and J dropped 4; count of bases not matched to a gene: 9. The germline V gene has CDR1 MGHDK and CDR2 SYGVNS. The CDR3 extends over 15 amino acids. CDR3 DNA sequence: TGTGCCAGCAGTCCAGACAGGGGCATAGGCTATGGCTACACCTTC. This codes for CASSPDRGIGYGYTF.

This clonotype was detected many times. The CDR3 DNA sequence: TGTGCCAGTATCCCGACAGGGGGCGGGGAGACTGAAGCTTTCTTT. Translating it yields CASIPTGGGETEAFF. This chain links TRBV19 with TRBJ1-1; 10 bases line up with TRBD1. V lost 7 bases to trimming and J lost 5 bases; unmatched junction nucleotides: 10. The germline CDR1 and CDR2 sequences are LNHDA and SQIVND (reference sequence). The CDR3 contains 15 residues.